This T cell receptor beta chain was sequenced in a study of cytomegalovirus exposure and HLA in healthy donors. Overall study findings and caveats: The tendency of first-cohort TCR clusters to co-occur in the approximately 110 validation repertoires was identified by a subsequent analysis. The study found most TCR sequences rare, yet found some public TCRs in many donors.

V trimming: 5 bases; J trimming: 5 bases; junction bases outside the gene matches: 9. CDR1 is SGHVS and CDR2 is FNYEAQ in the germline V gene. This CDR3 has 15 amino acids. Regarding this clone: Its antigen is currently unknown.

The repertoire was sequenced with immunoSEQ multiplex PCR; TCRdb's copy has only in-frame clones and lacks some. Of a few hundred thousand clones in the sample, around 90% were seen once. The sequenced material came from PBMCs. This clonotype was obtained from a woman aged 18-29 years in good health and CMV-seronegative. The rearrangement links TRBV7-6 to TRBJ2-1; 7 nucleotides align to TRBD2. CDR3 sequence reads: CASSTLGLADNEQFF. Here the CDR3 DNA reads TGTGCCAGCAGCACTCTGGGGCTAGCGGACAATGAGCAGTTCTTC.